Shown below are 22 T cell receptor beta chains from a single sample sequenced in a study of T cells in Graves' hyperthyroidism and ophthalmopathy (dated by TCRdb to between 2019 and 2020). The library was built by means of multiplex PCR. Data came from an Illumina HiSeq 2000. Amplification of TCR beta CDR3 regions was carried out from RNA transcripts. For the first round of RT-PCR on the TCR CDR3, the HTBI primer set was used together with the Qiagen OneStep RT-PCR kit. TCRdb's own reprocessing of the public reads used fastp at Q25 and MiXCR and kept productive beta chains. All rows with the same CDR3 protein become a single entry with the most common DNA and genes. This sample lists approximately 210,000 distinct CDR3 sequences; 17% were detected once. The ten largest account for roughly 50% of the sample. Sequencing used blood. The receptors were sampled from a man in his forties or fifties with Graves' hyperthyroidism.

The chain links TRBV28 to TRBJ1-4; TRBD1 agrees at 9 bases. Germline V CDR1 and CDR2: MDHEN, SYDVKM. The CDR3 contains 15 residues. V lost 7 bases to trimming and J lost 10 bases; unmatched junction nucleotides: 13. The CDR3 nucleotides read TGTGCCAGCACCACCGGGCGGGGACAGGGCGGAAAACTGTTTTTT. This codes for CASTTGRGQGGKLFF. Full variable domain (outside the CDR3, taken from reference TRBV28 and TRBJ1-4): DVKVTQSSRYLVKRTGEKVFLECVQDMDHENMFWYRQDPGLGLRLIYFSYDVKMKEKGDIPEGYSVSREKKERFSLILESASTNQTSMYLCASTTGRGQGGKLFFGSGTQLSVL.

This rearrangement joins TRBV6-2 or TRBV6-3 to TRBJ2-7, with D perhaps TRBD2 (6 bases). Germline assignment: CDR1 MNHEY and CDR2 SVGEGT. V was pared by 7 bases and J by 0 bases, with 13 bases between. The CDR3 has 14 residues. CDR3 loop: CASKLATSSYEQYF. CDR3 DNA sequence: TGTGCCAGCAAGCTAGCGACTAGCTCCTACGAGCAGTACTTC.

The V call is TRBV10-1, the J call TRBJ2-7; D may be TRBD1 or TRBD2 (5 bases each). The length of the CDR3 is 12 residues. Germline-derived CDR1 and CDR2 are WNHNN and SYGVQD (reference sequence). Trimming removed 0 bases at V and 5 bases at J, with 5 bases between. The CDR3 protein is CASSESGDEQYF. The DNA for the CDR3 is TGCGCCAGCAGTGAGTCGGGGGACGAGCAGTACTTC.

This clonotype was recorded at least ten times. The rearrangement joins TRBV7-9 to TRBJ1-1; no reliable D call. Germline-derived CDR1 and CDR2 are SEHNR and FQNEAQ (reference sequence). V lost 3 bases to trimming and J lost 4 bases, with 15 bases between them. This CDR3 has 15 amino acids. The CDR3 here is CASSFFMAISTEAFF. CDR3 DNA sequence: TGTGCCAGCAGCTTTTTTATGGCCATAAGCACTGAAGCTTTCTTT. Full variable domain (rest looked up from reference TRBV7-9 and TRBJ1-1): DTGVSQNPRHKITKRGQNVTFRCDPISEHNRLYWYRQTLGQGPEFLTYFQNEAQLEKSRLLSDRFSAERPKGSFSTLEIQRTEQGDSAMYLCASSFFMAISTEAFFGQGTRLTVV.

V and J are TRBV10-3 and TRBJ1-2; possibly TRBD1 for D (5 bases). V shed 5 bases and J shed 7 bases, with 20 bases lying between them. The CDR3 is made up of 15 amino acids. CDR1 is ENHRY and CDR2 is SYGVKD in the germline V gene. CDR3: CAISRVVSQGIGYTF. CDR3 bases: TGTGCCATCAGTCGGGTCGTTTCGCAGGGAATTGGCTACACCTTC.

This clonotype has ten or more counts. V usage is TRBV10-1 and J usage is TRBJ2-1; 7 nucleotides match TRBD1. This CDR3 spans 16 amino acids. The J segment lost 5 bases and the V segment lost 7 bases, leaving 14 bases of the junction unmatched. CDR1 is WNHNN and CDR2 is SYGVQD in the germline V gene (reference sequence). This CDR3 is CASMGTAGGTNNEQFF. The CDR3 nucleotides are TGCGCCAGCATGGGGACAGCAGGTGGAACCAACAATGAGCAGTTCTTC.

This clonotype was counted at least ten times. V usage is TRBV5-1 and J usage is TRBJ2-5; TRBD2 agrees at 7 bases. CDR1 is SGHRS, CDR2 YFSETQ, per germline. The V gene end was trimmed by 2 bases and the J gene end by 1 base; junction bases not matched to a gene: 11. There are 17 residues in the CDR3. CDR3 residues: CASSFEGWEGRQETQYF. DNA for the CDR3: TGCGCCAGCAGCTTCGAAGGGTGGGAGGGCCGCCAAGAGACCCAGTACTTC.

This clonotype was observed at least ten times. This chain connects TRBV3-1 to TRBJ2-1; 8 nucleotides agree with TRBD1. The CDR3 is 14 residues long. The J segment lost 6 bases and the V segment lost 2 bases, leaving 3 bases of the junction unmatched. Germline CDR1 LGHDT, CDR2 YNNKEL (reference sequence). CDR3 sequence reads: CASSQWDRSNEQFF. Written as DNA, the CDR3 is TGTGCCAGCAGCCAATGGGACAGGTCCAATGAGCAGTTCTTC.

There are many counts of this clonotype. J is TRBJ2-7 and V is TRBV3-1, with D unclear. Germline CDR1 reads LGHDT; CDR2 reads YNNKEL (reference sequence). This CDR3 has 16 residues. V was clipped by 0 bases and J by 0 bases, with 12 bases between them. CDR3 sequence: CASSQDFSVTSYEQYF. The CDR3 nucleotides are TGTGCCAGCAGCCAAGATTTCAGCGTGACCTCCTACGAGCAGTACTTC.

Regarding this clonotype: Since a much larger clone is just one base distant, this may be a read error. DNA of the CDR3: TGCAGCGCTGAGACTAGCGGCACAGATACGCAGTATTTT. This codes for CSAETSGTDTQYF. The chain recombines TRBV29-1 with TRBJ2-3; 8 bases are a match to TRBD2. J gave up 1 base and V 7 bases, and 4 bases lay outside the gene matches. The CDR3 spans 13 residues. From germline, CDR1 is SQVTM and CDR2 ANQGSEA.

Ten or more counts support this clonotype. This rearrangement joins TRBV19 to TRBJ2-1; 7 bases align to TRBD2. This CDR3 comprises 15 residues. Per the germline V gene, CDR1 is LNHDA and CDR2 is SQIVND (reference sequence). J gave up 2 bases and V 1 base, and 2 bases lay outside the gene matches. DNA for the CDR3: TGTGCCAGTAGTATAGGCGGGAGCACCTACAATGAGCAGTTCTTC. Translation gives CASSIGGSTYNEQFF. The complete variable domain, with remaining parts taken from reference TRBV19 and TRBJ2-1, reads DGGITQSPKYLFRKEGQNVTLSCEQNLNHDAMYWYRQDPGQGLRLIYYSQIVNDFQKGDIAEGYSVSREKKESFPLTVTSAQKNPTAFYLCASSIGGSTYNEQFFGPGTRLTVL.

This clonotype was seen repeatedly, ten times or more. V is TRBV20-1 and J is TRBJ1-5; D gene unclear. The germline V gene encodes CDR1 DFQATT and CDR2 SNEGSKA (reference sequence). V lost 2 bases and J 0 bases, leaving 8 bases between the germline ends. The CDR3 length is 14 residues. The CDR3 coding sequence is TGCAGTGCTAGAAACAGCATTAGCAATCAGCCCCAGCATTTT. Amino acid sequence: CSARNSISNQPQHF.

This clonotype was recorded many times. The V gene is TRBV12-3 or TRBV12-4, the J gene TRBJ1-2; TRBD1 agrees at 8 bases. J gave up 5 bases and V 5 bases, and 10 bases lay outside the gene matches. The CDR3 has 15 amino acids. CDR3 sequence: CASSRSRDRSYGYTF. The CDR3 DNA reads TGTGCCAGCAGTCGGTCCCGGGACAGGTCGTATGGCTACACCTTC.

This clonotype was picked up a small number of times. The rearrangement uses TRBV7-9 and TRBJ1-2; D is unresolved. CDR1 is SEHNR, CDR2 FQNEAQ, per germline (reference sequence). CDR3 length: 15 amino acids. Trimming removed 2 bases at V and 3 bases at J, with 13 bases between. The CDR3, as DNA: TGTGCCAGCAGCTTACGATGGGTGAAAGACTATGGCTACACCTTC. This sequence encodes CASSLRWVKDYGYTF. The whole variable domain, remainder taken from reference TRBV7-9 and TRBJ1-2, is DTGVSQNPRHKITKRGQNVTFRCDPISEHNRLYWYRQTLGQGPEFLTYFQNEAQLEKSRLLSDRFSAERPKGSFSTLEIQRTEQGDSAMYLCASSLRWVKDYGYTFGSGTRLTVV.

V usage is TRBV29-1 and J usage is TRBJ2-1; weak D call: TRBD1 (5 bases). The CDR3 has 12 amino acids. V was shortened by 3 bases and J by 8 bases, with 11 bases between the two germline ends. From germline, CDR1 is SQVTM and CDR2 ANQGSEA. The CDR3 nucleotides read TGCAGCGTTGATCCAGGGCTCGATGAGCAGTTCTTC. It encodes CSVDPGLDEQFF.

This clonotype came up many times. The chain links TRBV7-2 to TRBJ2-7, with 8 bases fitting TRBD1. This CDR3 spans 14 amino acids. The V gene end was trimmed by 1 base and the J gene end by 3 bases; junction bases not matched to a gene: 2. Germline values: CDR1 SGHTA, CDR2 FQGNSA. CDR3 coding DNA: TGTGCCAGCAGCTTAGTACAGGGGGTCTACGAGCAGTACTTC. Encoded protein: CASSLVQGVYEQYF.

This clonotype was seen ten or more times. The rearrangement uses TRBV20-1 and TRBJ1-2; the D gene is possibly TRBD1 (5 bases). This CDR3 is 13 amino acids long. Germline-derived CDR1 and CDR2 are DFQATT and SNEGSKA (reference sequence). V lost 6 bases to trimming and J lost 4 bases, with 15 bases between them. The CDR3, as DNA: TGCAGTGCCGGAACCGGGGGTGGCTATGGCTACACCTTC. Translation: CSAGTGGGYGYTF.

V gene TRBV6-2 or TRBV6-3 combines with J gene TRBJ2-7; TRBD1 might be the D (5 bases). Trimming took 6 bases from V and 3 from J, leaving 15 bases between them. The germline V gene encodes CDR1 MNHEY and CDR2 SVGEGT. CDR3 size: 14 residues. The CDR3 protein is CASSSQRGHYEQYF. Here the CDR3 DNA reads TGTGCCAGCAGCTCCCAAAGGGGTCACTACGAGCAGTACTTC.

This clonotype appeared many times. The chain employs TRBV2 and TRBJ1-3, with D unclear. V dropped 0 bases and J dropped 8 bases, with 14 bases sitting between them. The germline V gene encodes CDR1 SNHLY and CDR2 FYNNEI. The CDR3 is made up of 15 amino acids. The DNA for the CDR3 is TGTGCCAGCAGTGAAGCGGGTTTGCTAGGACACACCATATATTTT. It is translated as CASSEAGLLGHTIYF.

The sample holds many counts of this clonotype. The chain uses TRBV20-1 and TRBJ1-5, with D uncertain. CDR3 length equals 13 residues. Germline lookup yields CDR1 DFQATT and CDR2 SNEGSKA (reference sequence). The germline V and J ends were trimmed by 3 bases and 1 base, with 7 bases remaining between them. Written as DNA, the CDR3 is TGCAGTGCTAGGGTGGAGAGCAATCAGCCCCAGCATTTT. This translates into CSARVESNQPQHF.

This clonotype was observed at least ten times. The chain recombines TRBV11-2 with TRBJ2-7; possible D gene TRBD2, 5 bases. Germline V gives CDR1 SGHAT, CDR2 FQNNGV. The CDR3 sequence is 17 residues long. Trimming shortened V by 4 bases and J by 0 bases, and 19 bases separated the two germline ends. CDR3: CASSSSGEAELSYEQYF. The DNA for the CDR3 is TGTGCCAGCAGCTCCTCCGGGGAAGCGGAGCTCTCCTACGAGCAGTACTTC.

This clonotype was counted at least ten times. The chain joins TRBV7-3 to TRBJ2-1; 8 bases agree with TRBD1. The ends lost 3 bases at V and 3 bases at J; junction bases unmatched: 4. From germline, CDR1 is SGHTA and CDR2 FQGTGA. This CDR3 region has 15 residues. In nucleotides, the CDR3 is TGTGCCAGCAGCTTTGACGGACAGGGCTACAATGAGCAGTTCTTC. It yields the protein CASSFDGQGYNEQFF.